Listed below are T cell receptor beta chains from one sample, sequenced in a study of blood T cell repertoires in COVID-19. Measured with immunoSEQ multiplex PCR; TCRdb has only the in-frame clones, and not every one. Here the sample spans tens of thousands of clones, 80% to 90% being singletons. The sequenced material came from peripheral blood. These receptors were collected from a human donor in a cohort sampled during active COVID-19. The CDR3 runs from the conserved cysteine through the conserved F or W. The order of the fields is clone size, D gene, V gene, CDR3 protein. The D gene is left open where the match is weak. Rows may omit the clone size; those that give it use once, few, many or a size class.

>NA|TRBD2|TRBV7-6
CASSLRIGLGDEQFF
>NA|NA|TRBV30
CAWSVTAGRGHYGYTF
>NA|NA|TRBV5-1
CASSLERRTYNEQFF
>NA|NA|TRBV12-3/TRBV12-4
CASSPNRAGISHF
>NA|NA|TRBV21-1
CASSKARPGEGPYNEQFF
>NA|TRBD1|TRBV5-5
CASSPPGQGAGTGELFF
>NA|TRBD1|TRBV7-2
CASSLATGAGYGYTF
>NA|TRBD1|TRBV30
CAWSEGQIRYNEQFF
>NA|NA|TRBV6-2/TRBV6-3
CASSYSPTSSNTGELFF
>once|NA|TRBV28
CASSLFGATNEKLFF
>NA|TRBD1|TRBV18
CASSSFRTGRYEQYF
>NA|TRBD2|TRBV19
CASSIQREEDEQFF
>NA|NA|TRBV20-1
CSVPGVTEAFF
>NA|NA|TRBV7-2
CASSLALNQPQHF
>NA|NA|TRBV2
CASSEAQQTNSPLHF
>once|NA|TRBV2
CASSGGSSPLHF
>once|NA|TRBV19
CASSLAGSSSGNTIYF
>NA|TRBD2|TRBV4-1
CASSQESGLAVAKNIQYF
>NA|TRBD1|TRBV27
CASSLTPRDRDSYEQYF
>NA|TRBD2|TRBV9
CASSNLAGRSTDTQYF
>NA|TRBD1|TRBV6-5
CASSRDRGFYEQYF